The clone carrying this TCR beta chain showed up just a few times. The antigen is unknown. The TCRbeta library was prepared with unique molecular identifiers. TCRdb processed the PCR reads anew with MiXCR; each CDR3 protein has one entry. The data hold around 250,000 distinct CDR3 sequences, with roughly 26% observed a single time. The data stem from a study of T-cell reconstitution after alpha-beta-depleted transplantation in children. Overall study results and limits: T-cell counts and diversity were attributed mostly to newly produced T cells one year after transplant.

This receptor was taken from a girl aged 2 to 10 with Fanconi anemia, due to receive a stem cell transplant. This specimen consisted of PBMCs, obtained before TCRalphabeta/CD19-depleted stem cell transplant.

The CDR3 bases are TGTGCCAGCAGCTCACGGGGGGGGAGCACAGATACGCAGTATTTT. Translated: CASSSRGGSTDTQYF. The chain links TRBV7-2 to TRBJ2-3; 8 bases are a match to TRBD2. Germline CDR1 SGHTA, CDR2 FQGNSA. J lost 0 bases, V lost 4 bases, and 3 bases had no gene match. The CDR3 sequence is 15 residues long. The full variable domain, rest sourced from reference TRBV7-2 and TRBJ2-3, is GAGVSQSPSNKVTEKGKDVELRCDPISGHTALYWYRQSLGQGLEFLIYFQGNSAPDKSGLPSDRFSAERTGGSVSTLTIQRTQQEDSAVYLCASSSRGGSTDTQYFGPGTRLTVL.